This T cell receptor beta chain is from a study of blood T cell repertoires in COVID-19. Assay used: immunoSEQ multiplex PCR; TCRdb lists only in-frame clones, some missing. This table has 200,000 to 300,000 clones, around nine tenths appearing once. This CDR3 spans 14 amino acids. In germline, CDR1 is SGHDT, CDR2 YYEEEE. Unmatched junction bases numbered 7, after V lost 4 bases and J lost 7 bases. The sequencing sample was made of peripheral blood. The chain couples TRBV5-6 to TRBJ1-5; 8 bases match TRBD1. The clonotype was recovered from a man between 35 and 55 years old who had recovered from COVID-19. The CDR3 here is CASSIGQGGQPQHF. CDR3 in DNA: TGTGCCAGCAGCATAGGACAGGGCGGCCAGCCCCAGCATTTT.